One sample yielded the 10 T cell receptor beta chains listed below, sequenced in a study of metastatic and nonmetastatic thyroid tumors. All patients were untreated before thyroid surgery. TCRdb re-called the PCR reads through MiXCR. Of 26,000 or so clones in the sample, 16% are singletons; the top ten hold approximately 6.2%. The sequenced sample was blood. The receptors stem from a male donor with papillary thyroid cancer or a benign thyroid nodule (not recorded which). Some clones in this sample may be carry-over from other donors' samples.

The V call is TRBV20-1, the J call TRBJ2-4, with D hard to call. Germline V lookup: CDR1 DFQATT, CDR2 SNEGSKA (reference sequence). The CDR3 is 12 residues long. With 4 bases removed from V and 7 bases from J, the gap between germline ends came to 11 bases. The CDR3 reads CSATLQENIQYF. CDR3 in DNA: TGCAGTGCTACTTTACAAGAGAACATTCAGTACTTC.

This clone has ten or more counts. The J gene is TRBJ1-1, the V gene TRBV19, with 7 bases lining up with TRBD1. The V gene end was trimmed by 5 bases and the J gene end by 10 bases; junction bases not matched to a gene: 10. Germline CDR1 LNHDA, CDR2 SQIVND (reference sequence). There are 13 residues in the CDR3. CDR3 sequence: CASSPGTAVGAFF. The CDR3 nucleotides are TGTGCCAGTAGTCCTGGGACAGCGGTAGGAGCTTTCTTT.

Judged by abundance, this clone is medium-sized. The genes are TRBV6-6 and TRBJ1-6, with a tentative D call TRBD1 (6 bases). This CDR3 spans 16 amino acids. V lost 0 bases, J lost 7 bases, and 13 bases lay in between. Germline V gives CDR1 MNHNY, CDR2 SVGAGI (reference sequence). The CDR3 sequence: CASSYSGGLENSPLHF. CDR3 bases: TGTGCCAGCAGTTACTCAGGGGGGTTGGAGAATTCACCCCTCCACTTT.

At least ten counts were recorded for this clone. Its ends do not fully match the called genes, so a read error is possible. The V and J genes are TRBV29-1 and TRBJ2-5, with D unresolved. Germline V gene lookup returns CDR1 SQVTM and CDR2 ANQGSEA. The CDR3 spans 13 residues. The CDR3 bases are TGCAGCGTTTGGGGAAGGGTGGAAGAGCCCCAGTACTTC. Translating gives CSVWGRVEEPQYF.

This clone was counted many times. V gene TRBV4-1 combines with J gene TRBJ2-2, with D hard to call. Germline CDR1 is MGHRA and CDR2 is YSYEKL. With 0 bases removed from V and 6 bases from J, the gap between germline ends came to 11 bases. The CDR3 contains 15 residues. The CDR3, as DNA: TGCGCCAGCAGCCAAGATATAGGGCGGCCCGGGGAGCTGTTTTTT. Translating gives CASSQDIGRPGELFF.

This clone was recorded at least ten times. V usage is TRBV30 and J usage is TRBJ2-5, with D unresolved. Germline-derived CDR1 and CDR2 are GTSNPN and SVGIG (reference sequence). Trimming took off 0 bases at V and 5 bases at J, with 16 bases between the two ends. The CDR3 extends over 15 amino acids. In nucleotides, the CDR3 is TGTGCCTGGAGTGTACCTATGGCAGCCCGGGAGACCCAGTACTTC. Protein: CAWSVPMAARETQYF.

This clone was found many times. Written as DNA, the CDR3 is TGTGCCAGCAGTTTAGCCGCCGGCGGGAGCTCCTACAATGAGCAGTTCTTC. Amino acids: CASSLAAGGSSYNEQFF. The V gene is TRBV27, the J gene TRBJ2-1; 7 bases are a match to TRBD2. CDR3 length: 17 residues. In germline, CDR1 is MNHEY, CDR2 SMNVEV (reference sequence). Unmatched junction bases numbered 7, after V lost 2 bases and J lost 0 bases.

This clone has a handful of counts. The rearrangement joins TRBV6-1 to TRBJ2-1; D call uncertain. The V end lost 0 bases, the J end lost 10 bases, and 7 bases lay between the germline ends. Germline V gene data show CDR1 as MNHNS and CDR2 as SASEGT. The CDR3 length is 12 residues. The CDR3 here is CASSEARREQFF. The DNA of the CDR3 is TGTGCCAGCAGTGAAGCGCGGCGGGAGCAGTTCTTC.

This clone has a count of ten or more. The rearrangement links TRBV24-1 to TRBJ2-1; no definite D call. The V gene's germline CDR1 is KGHDR and CDR2 SFDVKD. CDR3 size: 15 residues. The V end lost 9 bases, the J end lost 5 bases, and 19 bases lay between the germline ends. CDR3 coding DNA: TGTGCCACCCGCCGTGGGTTAGTAAGGAACAATGAGCAGTTCTTC. Protein product: CATRRGLVRNNEQFF.

This clone was seen repeatedly, ten times or more. V and J are TRBV6-1 and TRBJ1-2, with a tentative D call TRBD1 (5 bases). CDR1 and CDR2 from the germline V gene are MNHNS and SASEGT. V was shortened by 5 bases and J by 9 bases, with 16 bases between the two germline ends. CDR3 length: 13 residues. In DNA, the CDR3 is TGTGCCAGCAGTCTTGACAGCCCCCGCCGCTACACCTTC. It codes for CASSLDSPRRYTF.